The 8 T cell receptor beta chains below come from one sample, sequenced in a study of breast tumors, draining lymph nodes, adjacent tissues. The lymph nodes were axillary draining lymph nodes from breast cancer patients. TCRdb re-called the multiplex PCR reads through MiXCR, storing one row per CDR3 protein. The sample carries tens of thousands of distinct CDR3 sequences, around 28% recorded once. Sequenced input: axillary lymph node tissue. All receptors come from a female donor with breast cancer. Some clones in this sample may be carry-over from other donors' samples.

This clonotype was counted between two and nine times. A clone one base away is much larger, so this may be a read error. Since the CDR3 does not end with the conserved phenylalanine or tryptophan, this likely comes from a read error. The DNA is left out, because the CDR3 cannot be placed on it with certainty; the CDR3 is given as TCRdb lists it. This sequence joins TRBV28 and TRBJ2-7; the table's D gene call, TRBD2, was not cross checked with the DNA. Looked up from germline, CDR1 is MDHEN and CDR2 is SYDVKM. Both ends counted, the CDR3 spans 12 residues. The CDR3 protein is CASTALAGAPYS.

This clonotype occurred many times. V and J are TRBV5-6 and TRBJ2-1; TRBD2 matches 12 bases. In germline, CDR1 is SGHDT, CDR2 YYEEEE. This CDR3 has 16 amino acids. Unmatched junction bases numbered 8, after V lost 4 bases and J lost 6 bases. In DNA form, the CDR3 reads TGTGCCAGCAGCCGGCCTAGCGGGAGGGCTTTCAATGAGCAGTTCTTC. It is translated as CASSRPSGRAFNEQFF.

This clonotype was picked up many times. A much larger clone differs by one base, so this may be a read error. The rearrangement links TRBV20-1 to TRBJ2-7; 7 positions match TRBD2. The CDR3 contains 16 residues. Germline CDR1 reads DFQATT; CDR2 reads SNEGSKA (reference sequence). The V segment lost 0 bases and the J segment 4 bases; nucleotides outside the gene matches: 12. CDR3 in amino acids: CSARDVRSGTTYEQYF. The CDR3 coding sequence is TGCAGTGCTAGAGATGTGCGGAGCGGGACGACGTACGAGCAGTACTTC.

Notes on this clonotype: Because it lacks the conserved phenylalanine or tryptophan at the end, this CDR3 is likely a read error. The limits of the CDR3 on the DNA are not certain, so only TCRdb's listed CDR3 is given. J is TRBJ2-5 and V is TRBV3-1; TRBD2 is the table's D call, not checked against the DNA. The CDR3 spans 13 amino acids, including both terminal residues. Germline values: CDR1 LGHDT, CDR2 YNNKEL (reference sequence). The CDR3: CASSQLPAGTQYL.

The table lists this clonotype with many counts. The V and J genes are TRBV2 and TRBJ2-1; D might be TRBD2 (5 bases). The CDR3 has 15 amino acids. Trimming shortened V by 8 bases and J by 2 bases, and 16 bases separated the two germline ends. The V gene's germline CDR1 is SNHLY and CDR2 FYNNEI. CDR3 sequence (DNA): TGTGCCAGCTCTCGGGATCTAACAACCTACAATGAGCAGTTCTTC. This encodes CASSRDLTTYNEQFF.

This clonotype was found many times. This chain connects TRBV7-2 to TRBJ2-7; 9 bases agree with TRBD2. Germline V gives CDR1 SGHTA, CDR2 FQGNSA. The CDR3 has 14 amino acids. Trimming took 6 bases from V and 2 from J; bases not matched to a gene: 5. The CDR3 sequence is CASSPGLATYEQYF. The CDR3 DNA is TGTGCCAGCAGTCCGGGACTAGCTACCTACGAGCAGTACTTC.

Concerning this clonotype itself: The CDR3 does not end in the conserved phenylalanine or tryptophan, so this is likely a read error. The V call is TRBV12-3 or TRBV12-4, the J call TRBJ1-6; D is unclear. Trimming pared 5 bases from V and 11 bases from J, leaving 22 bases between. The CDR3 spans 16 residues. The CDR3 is CASSDADPSEGTPLHL. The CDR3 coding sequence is TGTGCCAGCAGTGACGCTGACCCCTCAGAAGGTACACCCCTCCACCTT.

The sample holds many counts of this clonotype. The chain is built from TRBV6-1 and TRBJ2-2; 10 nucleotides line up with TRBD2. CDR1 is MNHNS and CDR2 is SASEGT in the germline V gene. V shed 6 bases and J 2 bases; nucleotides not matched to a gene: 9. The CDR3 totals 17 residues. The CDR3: CASRVLSGRSNTGELFF. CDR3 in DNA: TGTGCCAGCAGAGTCCTTAGCGGGAGGTCAAACACCGGGGAGCTGTTTTTT.